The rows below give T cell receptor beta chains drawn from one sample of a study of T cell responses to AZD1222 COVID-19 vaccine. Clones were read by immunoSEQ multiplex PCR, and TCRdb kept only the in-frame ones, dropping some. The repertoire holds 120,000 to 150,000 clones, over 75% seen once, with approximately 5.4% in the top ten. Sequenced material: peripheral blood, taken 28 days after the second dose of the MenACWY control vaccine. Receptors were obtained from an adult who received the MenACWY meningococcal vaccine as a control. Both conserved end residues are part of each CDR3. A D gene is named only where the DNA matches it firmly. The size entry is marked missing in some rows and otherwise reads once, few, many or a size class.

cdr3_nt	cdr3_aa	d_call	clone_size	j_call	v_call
TGTGCCAGCAGCCTAGACAGGGGTTGGAATGAAAAACTGTTTTTT	CASSLDRGWNEKLFF	TRBD1	-	TRBJ1-4	TRBV7-9
TGCAGTGCAGGGACAGTAGGCACCATATATTTT	CSAGTVGTIYF	TRBD1	-	TRBJ1-3	TRBV20-1
TGTGCCAGCAGCTGGGGGGACAGGGGATTCACTGAAGCTTTCTTT	CASSWGDRGFTEAFF	TRBD1	-	TRBJ1-1	TRBV11-1
TGTGCCAGCAGCTTAGTCTCCCAGCGGGAGCAGTTCTTC	CASSLVSQREQFF	-	-	TRBJ2-1	TRBV7-2
TGTGCCAGCAGCCCGAACAGGGGGGATGAAAAACTGTTTTTT	CASSPNRGDEKLFF	TRBD1	-	TRBJ1-4	TRBV7-9
TGTGCCAGCAGCGAACTAGGGTCAGATACGCAGTATTTT	CASSELGSDTQYF	-	-	TRBJ2-3	TRBV7-9
TGCGCCAGCAGCCCCGCCCCAGACACCATATATTTT	CASSPAPDTIYF	-	-	TRBJ1-3	TRBV4-3
TGCGCCAGCACCCGAGCCGGGACTACGGAGGGCGGGGAGCTGTTTTTT	CASTRAGTTEGGELFF	TRBD2	-	TRBJ2-2	TRBV5-1
TGTGCCAGCAGCTTACAGATGAACACTGAAGCTTTCTTT	CASSLQMNTEAFF	-	-	TRBJ1-1	TRBV7-2
TGTGGGGTGGGGGCGAGGCATTCACCCCTCCACTTT	CGVGARHSPLHF	-	-	TRBJ1-6	TRBV12-3/TRBV12-4
TGTGCCAGCAGTTACTCGACTTTCAACACTGAAGCTTTCTTT	CASSYSTFNTEAFF	-	-	TRBJ1-1	TRBV6-5
TGCGCCAGCAGTTGGGACGGGACAGGGGAAAGGGGCTACACCTTC	CASSWDGTGERGYTF	TRBD1	-	TRBJ1-2	TRBV5-1
TGTGCCAGCAGCTTTCTGAGGGGGCAAGATACGCAGTATTTT	CASSFLRGQDTQYF	TRBD1	-	TRBJ2-3	TRBV7-2
TGTGCCAGCAGCCAAGATGGGACCCCGGGAAACACCATATATTTT	CASSQDGTPGNTIYF	-	-	TRBJ1-3	TRBV4-2
TGTGCCACCAGCAGAGCAGGGAGGGAGCAGTACTTC	CATSRAGREQYF	-	-	TRBJ2-7	TRBV15
TGTGCCAGCAGCCAAGATTGGCAGTCCGCTGAGCAGTTCTTC	CASSQDWQSAEQFF	-	-	TRBJ2-1	TRBV14
TGTGCCAGCAGGCTTAAGACGGGAACTAATGAAAAACTGTTTTTT	CASRLKTGTNEKLFF	-	-	TRBJ1-4	TRBV7-2
TGTGCCAGTAGTATAGGCTGGACAGGGCAACAAGAGACCCAGTACTTC	CASSIGWTGQQETQYF	TRBD1	-	TRBJ2-5	TRBV19
TGTGCCAGCAGTGCGATACGGTCGGAGACCCAGTACTTC	CASSAIRSETQYF	-	-	TRBJ2-5	TRBV7-3
TGTGCCAGCAGTGCAAATTCACCCCTCCACTTT	CASSANSPLHF	-	once	TRBJ1-6	TRBV2
TGTGCCAGCAGCCAAGAGAAGAGAGACCTCTCTGGAAACACCATATATTTT	CASSQEKRDLSGNTIYF	-	-	TRBJ1-3	TRBV3-1/TRBV3-2
TGTGCCAGCAGTTACTCGACGGGACAGGGGATTGACACTGAAGCTTTCTTT	CASSYSTGQGIDTEAFF	TRBD1	-	TRBJ1-1	TRBV6-2/TRBV6-3
TGTGCCAGCAGCCCCCGAGGAGCGGGAATGAACACTGAAGCTTTCTTT	CASSPRGAGMNTEAFF	-	-	TRBJ1-1	TRBV7-2
TGTGCCAGCAGCCTTCTCGAAGGGACAGCTTATACTCTGAACACTGAAGCTTTCTTT	CASSLLEGTAYTLNTEAFF	TRBD1	-	TRBJ1-1	TRBV5-4
TGTGCCAGCAGCCCCTTCGACGAGCAGTACTTC	CASSPFDEQYF	-	-	TRBJ2-7	TRBV7-8
TGTGCCAGCAGACGACAGCGGTACGAGCAGTACTTC	CASRRQRYEQYF	-	-	TRBJ2-7	TRBV28
TGTGCCAGCAGCCAAGTCGCCCTAGCGGGAGGCGGTGAGCAGTTCTTC	CASSQVALAGGGEQFF	TRBD2	-	TRBJ2-1	TRBV4-2
TGTGCCAGCAGCGACACGGGAGTTGGGGAGCTGTTTTTT	CASSDTGVGELFF	-	-	TRBJ2-2	TRBV3-1/TRBV3-2
TGTGCCAGCAGTTTACCTCGATCGGACAGGGGCTCGGAAGCTTTCTTT	CASSLPRSDRGSEAFF	TRBD1	-	TRBJ1-1	TRBV28
TGTGCCAGCCAGGGGGCCATCCAAGCTTTCTTT	CASQGAIQAFF	TRBD1	-	TRBJ1-1	TRBV27
TGTGCCAGCAGCTCGGGGCCTAGGACCGGCTACACCTTC	CASSSGPRTGYTF	-	-	TRBJ1-2	TRBV5-8
TGTGCCTCAACCGGCGGCAGTCAGCCCCAGCATTTT	CASTGGSQPQHF	-	-	TRBJ1-5	TRBV28
TGTGCCAGCAGCGCGGGCCAAGAGACCCAGTACTTC	CASSAGQETQYF	-	-	TRBJ2-5	TRBV7-3
TGTGCCAGCAGCTTGGAAGGGGGCAAAACTGAAGCTTTCTTT	CASSLEGGKTEAFF	TRBD1	-	TRBJ1-1	TRBV7-9
TGTGCCAGTAGTAGAGCACTCAATCAGCCCCAGCATTTT	CASSRALNQPQHF	-	-	TRBJ1-5	TRBV19
TGTGCCAGCAGTCCGCCCCAAGGCACAGATACGCAGTATTTT	CASSPPQGTDTQYF	-	-	TRBJ2-3	TRBV28
TGTGCCAGCAGCGTAGTGCCGGGGATGAACACCGGGGAGCTGTTTTTT	CASSVVPGMNTGELFF	-	-	TRBJ2-2	TRBV9